The entry below gives a single T cell receptor beta chain sequence along with its context. The data originate from a study of blood T cell repertoires in COVID-19. This CDR3 is built from 15 residues. Looked up from germline, CDR1 is LGHNA and CDR2 is YNFKEQ. V dropped 2 bases and J dropped 4 bases, with 11 bases sitting between them. Data came from immunoSEQ multiplex PCR; TCRdb stores just in-frame clones and leaves some out. Among 200,000 to 250,000 clones, 80% to 85% were seen once, and the ten largest hold less than 2.5%. The sequenced material came from peripheral blood. The TCR comes from a woman aged 60-70 years with acute or convalescent COVID-19. The rearrangement links TRBV4-2 to TRBJ1-4; weak D call: TRBD1 (5 bases). The CDR3 bases are TGTGCCAGCAGCCAAAACCAGGGTATTAATGAAAAACTGTTTTTT. As protein: CASSQNQGINEKLFF.